The present TCR beta chain was sequenced within a study of vaccination effects on CD4 cells after COVID-19. Study in general: Researchers obtained post-vaccine samples at a median of 72 days past the second dose.

Scientists isolated CD4+ T cells after a roughly 10-day culture period ended. The vaccine given was either BNT162b2 or mRNA-1273, in two doses. The vaccine recipients had no prior SARS-CoV-2 infection, with negative nucleocapsid antibodies. A half-volume exchange with IL-2 medium occurred on days 3 and 7. As regards this clone: The antigen is not known.

TCRdb's table, derived via immunoSEQ multiplex PCR, lists solely in-frame clones and lacks some. In the table there are more than 60,000 clones, just under 75% of which are singletons. The clonotype was recovered from a human donor who received a COVID-19 vaccine. The material sequenced was CD4+ T cells from PBMCs cultured without peptide, taken after COVID-19 vaccination.

This CDR3 is CASSIRDRDQDTQYF. The DNA for the CDR3 is TGTGCCAGTAGTATAAGGGACAGGGATCAGGATACGCAGTATTTT. The V call is TRBV19, the J call TRBJ2-3; 9 positions agree with TRBD1. J was trimmed by 6 bases and V by 2 bases; bases with no gene match: 6. This CDR3 region has 15 residues. Germline V gives CDR1 LNHDA, CDR2 SQIVND (reference sequence).